The present T cell receptor beta chain was sequenced within a study of blood T cells in healthy people across ages (dated by TCRdb to the mid-2010s). Concerning the study at large: Template switching captured roughly one uniquely barcoded TCR beta cDNA molecule per two T cells in model experiments. Age-related changes in TCR beta repertoire diversity were measured in the study by deep sequencing normalized with unique cDNA molecular identifiers. To avoid experimental bias, donors of different ages were distributed randomly across sequencing lanes. Four age groups were formed from the donors: young (average roughly 16 years), middle-aged (roughly 38), aged (62) and long-lived (roughly 88). For two donors (one aged 18 to 30 and one aged 80 or older), the study analyzed two additional independent replicas of 1 million unique cDNA reads from the same blood draw.

The investigation overall reported the following: Observed TCR beta diversity per million T cells fell roughly linearly with age, and a significant reduction was already apparent by age around 40. A strong correlation was found between observed TCR beta diversity and the percentage of naive T cells measured by flow cytometry. Estimates of total diversity from one million sequenced T cells were regarded as lower bounds and underestimates. Bulk unsorted PBMC profiling prevented conclusive comparison of naive and antigen-experienced compartments. Compared with the aged group, more naive CD4+ T cells, fewer expanded clones and increased TCR diversity were shown by the long-lived group, suggesting age selection. Because the CMV infection status of the donors was unknown, age-related changes in expanded clonotypes may potentially have been confounded.

The table lists this clonotype with a few counts. It lacks a known antigen. Base qualities are not at hand, and no much larger clone is one base apart. Library generation was performed with 5' RACE. This sample was sequenced with an Illumina HiSeq 2500. A second PCR of about 6 to 11 cycles was performed with a sample-barcoded 5' primer and a J-beta primer mix. A template-switch 5' adaptor carrying 12 random nucleotides introduced a unique molecular identifier onto each TCR beta cDNA molecule. Each sample yielded at least 2.5 million CDR3-containing paired-end reads. All of the RNA was converted into first-strand cDNA using the Mint cDNA synthesis kit, with a TRBC-specific oligonucleotide serving as the primer. Following uracil-DNA glycosylase treatment, a first 18-cycle PCR with universal primers M1SS and BC2_uni_R was performed on all cDNA. For the original study's pipeline: Normalization of each sample was performed by random selection of 1 million high-quality reads, each carrying a distinct molecular identifier. Instead of being binned into consensus sequences, reads with shared molecular identifiers were discarded. MiTCR, set to a Q25 quality threshold and the strictest error-elimination algorithm, was used for CDR3 identification, clonotype clustering and error correction. Lower-bound total TCR beta diversity was estimated with a nonparametric unseen species model using Euler transformation. TCRdb itself trimmed the public reads at Q25 with fastp, ran MiXCR and retained productive beta chains. Here each entry gathers all rows of one CDR3 protein and keeps the most common genes and DNA. The V and J calls reflect TCRdb's pipeline rather than the authors' work. Recorded for this sample are 650,000 to 800,000 distinct CDR3 sequences; about 50% of them occurred a single time. The ten most abundant clones make up roughly 13% of the sample.

Donors were a few dozen systemically healthy Caucasian individuals from Russia aged roughly 6 to 90 years. Ten milliliters of peripheral blood were drawn from each donor into EDTA-treated Vacutainer tubes. PBMCs were isolated by Ficoll-Paque density-gradient centrifugation, with at least 6.5 million obtained per sample. Total RNA, at least 6 micrograms per sample, was extracted from PBMCs with Trizol reagent. For every donor, an aliquot of PBMCs went through flow cytometry to measure the percentages of naive CD45RAhigh/CD27high T cells. This receptor was identified in a woman aged 80 or over in good health. The sequenced sample was blood.

The CDR3 reads CSVGKTGSNEKLFF. The DNA reads TGCAGCGTTGGAAAAACAGGGTCGAATGAAAAACTGTTTTTT. The rearrangement combines TRBV29-1 with TRBJ1-4; TRBD1 might be the D gene, on 6 matching bases. V sheds 4 bases and J sheds 5 bases, leaving 14 bases between their ends. Sequences SQVTM (CDR1) and ANQGSEA (CDR2) are obtained from the germline V gene. The CDR3 measures 14 amino acids from cysteine to phenylalanine. The kept DNA is CDR3 alone, 42 bases in frame from the first base.